These 31 T cell receptor beta chains originate from one sample sequenced in a study of T cells expressing NK-cell markers. TCRdb re-called the 5' RACE reads; one entry per CDR3 protein, DNA not given. The sample features 300,000 to 500,000 distinct CDR3 sequences, with around 10% in its top ten. The sample consisted of blood T cells: a sorted CD56 or NKG2C T cell subset, CD4+ or CD8+ T cells, or bulk PBMC T cells (not recorded which). The receptors here all came from a woman aged 50 to 60 in good health.

The chain has TRBV12-3 or TRBV12-4 and TRBJ1-1; TCRdb reports TRBD1, a call that lacks DNA to check it against. The CDR3 is made up of 16 amino acids. This CDR3 is CASSLVQGLMNTEAFF.

The chain has TRBV2 and TRBJ1-6; TCRdb gives TRBD1 as the D gene, but with no DNA this cannot be confirmed. The germline V gene has CDR1 SNHLY and CDR2 FYNNEI. This CDR3 comprises 13 residues. The CDR3 here is CASGIRRNEPLHF.

The CDR3 protein is CATKASGSETEAFF. The chain joins TRBV24-1 to TRBJ1-1. The V gene's germline CDR1 is KGHDR and CDR2 SFDVKD. This CDR3 is 14 amino acids long.

The chain employs TRBV2 and TRBJ2-5; TCRdb proposes TRBD1, but this gene call is untestable without DNA. CDR3 length equals 14 residues. Germline-derived CDR1 and CDR2 are SNHLY and FYNNEI. The CDR3 sequence: CASRLDRPQETQYF.

The V gene is TRBV6-5, the J gene TRBJ2-4; TCRdb's D gene call, TRBD1, goes unchecked for lack of DNA. CDR1 and CDR2 (germline): MNHEY, SVGAGI. CDR3 length: 15 residues. CDR3 in amino acids: CASSSQDLAKNIQYF.

This chain uses TRBV11-2 with TRBJ2-3; the TCRdb D gene call, TRBD2, has no DNA to confirm it. The CDR3 contains 15 residues. Germline loops: CDR1 SGHAT, CDR2 FQNNGV. The CDR3 loop reads CASSLDGGFTDTQYF.

The rearrangement links TRBV20-1 to TRBJ2-3. The CDR3 has 14 amino acids. The germline V gene has CDR1 DFQATT and CDR2 SNEGSKA (reference sequence). CDR3 protein: CSARGLRNRDTQYF.

The V gene is TRBV5-1, the J gene TRBJ2-3; TCRdb's D gene call, TRBD2, goes unchecked for lack of DNA. The CDR3 loop spans 17 amino acids. Germline-derived CDR1 and CDR2 are SGHRS and YFSETQ. This chain's CDR3 is CASSVKNLVSTQDTQYF.

The V and J genes are TRBV6-4 and TRBJ2-3. The germline gives CDR1 MRHNA, CDR2 SNTAGT. This CDR3 contains 13 residues. The CDR3 loop is CASSYDSTDTQYF.

The rearrangement uses TRBV12-3 or TRBV12-4 and TRBJ2-5; TCRdb calls TRBD1, which cannot be checked without DNA. The CDR3 is 14 amino acids. This chain's CDR3 is CASSEDRVQETQYF.

The chain uses TRBV6-5 and TRBJ2-7; TCRdb gives TRBD2 as the D gene, but with no DNA this cannot be confirmed. This CDR3 has 15 residues. Per the germline V gene, CDR1 is MNHEY and CDR2 is SVGAGI. CDR3: CASSYTGTISYEQYF.

The chain couples TRBV3-1 to TRBJ2-2; the D gene TCRdb calls, TRBD2, cannot be checked with no DNA. Germline assignment: CDR1 LGHDT and CDR2 YNNKEL (reference sequence). The CDR3 has 14 residues. CDR3 amino acids: CASSQGEGAGELFF.

This chain connects TRBV7-9 to TRBJ1-1; the D call from TCRdb, TRBD1, cannot be confirmed without DNA. Germline assignment: CDR1 SEHNR and CDR2 FQNEAQ (reference sequence). The CDR3 has 12 residues. The CDR3 sequence is CASSFRGLEAFF. The whole variable domain, filled in from reference TRBV7-9 and TRBJ1-1, reads DTGVSQNPRHKITKRGQNVTFRCDPISEHNRLYWYRQTLGQGPEFLTYFQNEAQLEKSRLLSDRFSAERPKGSFSTLEIQRTEQGDSAMYLCASSFRGLEAFFGQGTRLTVV.

V gene TRBV15 combines with J gene TRBJ2-2; there is no DNA to check the TCRdb D call of TRBD1. Germline V gives CDR1 LNHNV, CDR2 YYDKDF (reference sequence). This CDR3 has 14 amino acids. CDR3 loop: CATSGGVDTGELFF.

V is TRBV12-5 and J is TRBJ2-7; the TRBD1 assignment by TCRdb is unverifiable without DNA. The CDR3 length is 13 residues. Germline CDR1 is LGHNT and CDR2 is FRNRAP. The CDR3: CASGWTGSYEQYF.

The chain employs TRBV4-1 and TRBJ2-2; the D gene TCRdb calls, TRBD2, cannot be checked with no DNA. CDR1 is MGHRA and CDR2 is YSYEKL in the germline V gene. The CDR3 runs to 18 residues. This chain's CDR3 is CASSHRGGSGSIAGELFF.

The CDR3 here is CASSLARGTWGESGWAQYF. The chain couples TRBV12-3 or TRBV12-4 to TRBJ2-5; lacking DNA, the TRBD1 call made by TCRdb goes unchecked. This CDR3 spans 19 amino acids.

The genes are TRBV6-1 and TRBJ2-1. This CDR3 contains 13 residues. Germline values: CDR1 MNHNS, CDR2 SASEGT. The chain's CDR3 is CASREAGVNEQFF.

This sequence joins TRBV7-2 and TRBJ2-3. CDR1 is SGHTA, CDR2 FQGNSA, per germline. The CDR3 spans 15 residues. The chain's CDR3 is CASSLNTLGTDTQYF.

The chain combines TRBV7-8 with TRBJ1-1. This CDR3 region has 14 residues. Germline V gene data show CDR1 as SGHVS and CDR2 as FQNEAQ. The CDR3 is CASSLPGANTEAFF.

J is TRBJ2-7 and V is TRBV11-3. From germline, CDR1 is SGHNT and CDR2 YENEEA. The CDR3 covers 12 residues. The CDR3: CASSLKVNEQYF.

The rearrangement joins TRBV4-2 to TRBJ2-1; the D gene TCRdb calls, TRBD2, cannot be checked with no DNA. This CDR3 is built from 16 residues. The germline V gene has CDR1 LGHNA and CDR2 YNFKEQ. The CDR3 is CASSQGSFTSGNEQFF.

The chain has TRBV5-5 and TRBJ1-5; no DNA is available, so the TRBD1 call from TCRdb remains unchecked. The germline gives CDR1 SGHKS, CDR2 YYEKEE (reference sequence). CDR3 size: 14 residues. The CDR3 loop is CASSLARGGQPQHF.

The J gene is TRBJ1-2, the V gene TRBV4-1. Germline CDR1 MGHRA, CDR2 YSYEKL. This CDR3 contains 13 residues. The CDR3 here is CASSQDRAAGYTF.

The chain carries TRBV29-1 and TRBJ1-1. Germline lookup yields CDR1 SQVTM and CDR2 ANQGSEA. The CDR3 contains 12 residues. CDR3 sequence: CSVELVRTEAFF.

The CDR3 sequence is CAISLQGASTDTQYF. This chain joins TRBV10-3 and TRBJ2-3; TCRdb picks TRBD1, but there is no DNA to check that call. Germline V CDR1 and CDR2: ENHRY, SYGVKD. The CDR3 loop spans 15 amino acids.

This sequence joins TRBV7-3 and TRBJ2-3; TCRdb names TRBD2, which stays unverified in the absence of DNA. The germline V gene encodes CDR1 SGHTA and CDR2 FQGTGA. The CDR3 covers 15 residues. This CDR3 is CASSSEGPYTDTQYF.

CDR3 in amino acids: CASRAGLFADTQYF. The rearrangement joins TRBV10-2 to TRBJ2-3. The CDR3 runs to 14 residues. Looked up from germline, CDR1 is WSHSY and CDR2 is SAAADI.

The chain uses TRBV24-1 and TRBJ1-5; checking the TCRdb D call of TRBD1 is not possible without DNA. The CDR3 contains 16 residues. The germline V gene has CDR1 KGHDR and CDR2 SFDVKD. The CDR3 sequence: CATSESGQGAGQPQHF.

The rearrangement links TRBV12-3 or TRBV12-4 to TRBJ2-1; TCRdb designates TRBD2, a call that cannot be tested without DNA. The CDR3 length is 16 residues. CDR3 residues: CASRPGLAGSLNEQFF.

CDR3 in amino acids: CASSQDRLAGGSYNEQFF. This rearrangement joins TRBV4-1 to TRBJ2-1; the D call of TRBD2 rests on TCRdb alone, since no DNA is present to check it. The V gene's germline CDR1 is MGHRA and CDR2 YSYEKL. CDR3 length equals 18 residues.